This T cell receptor (beta chain) was retrieved from a study of control samples from healthy donors and cancer patients. Germline V gives CDR1 ENHRY, CDR2 SYGVKD. The trim removed 1 base at V and 7 bases at J, leaving 10 bases unmatched. This CDR3 has 16 residues. The data were produced by immunoSEQ multiplex PCR, yet TCRdb's version contains in-frame clones alone and is incomplete. The sample comprises about 100,000 clones, 80% to 95% of which are singletons, and 2.5% to 3.5% rests with the top ten. Sequencing was done on a sample of blood. This rearrangement joins TRBV10-3 to TRBJ2-1, with 7 bases identical to TRBD1. The TCR was taken from a human donor in good health. The donor label of this sample is uncertain. The CDR3 region is CAISELRGQSGNEQFF. For the CDR3, the DNA is TGTGCCATCAGTGAGTTAAGGGGGCAGTCGGGAAATGAGCAGTTCTTC.